The subject of this entry is one T cell receptor beta chain. Measured with immunoSEQ multiplex PCR; TCRdb has only the in-frame clones, and not every one. The sample lists about 190,000 clones; under 95% were seen once. The source of the sample is a study of T cell responses to AZD1222 COVID-19 vaccine. The trim removed 0 bases at V and 2 bases at J, leaving 2 bases unmatched. CDR1 and CDR2 from the germline V gene are MNHEY and SMNVEV (reference sequence). CDR3 length: 15 residues. Sequencing used peripheral blood, obtained on day 0 of AZD1222 vaccination. The chain uses TRBV27 and TRBJ2-7, with 9 bases lining up with TRBD2. This clonotype originated in an adult in good health. CDR3 nucleotide sequence: TGTGCCAGCAGTTTATCAGCTAGCGGGGCCTACGAGCAGTACTTC. It encodes CASSLSASGAYEQYF.